This paragraph covers one TCR beta chain sequence. Those enrolled in Seattle joined during active infection and were followed longitudinally afterward. The record originates from a study of blood T cell repertoires in COVID-19. Study information: PBMCs, B-cell-depleted T cells, or T cells provided the cDNA or gDNA that made up the material.

The CDR3 length is 15 residues. Germline assignment: CDR1 MNHNS and CDR2 SASEGT. V lost 3 bases and J 9 bases, leaving 15 bases between the germline ends. In the source study's methods: It was from reference gene primer amplification that nucleated cell counts were estimated. Profiled with immunoSEQ multiplex PCR; TCRdb holds only in-frame clones, not every one. V and J calls and clone size are copied from that table; D and trimming were computed from the DNA. The sample includes 250,000 to 400,000 clones, about 87% of them seen just once. This receptor was taken from a woman in her thirties with COVID-19, enrolled during active disease. Material for sequencing was peripheral blood. This rearrangement joins TRBV6-1 to TRBJ1-6; the D gene is possibly TRBD1 (5 bases). DNA of the CDR3: TGTGCCAGCAGTGATTGGGCTGGGGGGGGTTCACCCCTCCACTTT. Translating gives CASSDWAGGGSPLHF.